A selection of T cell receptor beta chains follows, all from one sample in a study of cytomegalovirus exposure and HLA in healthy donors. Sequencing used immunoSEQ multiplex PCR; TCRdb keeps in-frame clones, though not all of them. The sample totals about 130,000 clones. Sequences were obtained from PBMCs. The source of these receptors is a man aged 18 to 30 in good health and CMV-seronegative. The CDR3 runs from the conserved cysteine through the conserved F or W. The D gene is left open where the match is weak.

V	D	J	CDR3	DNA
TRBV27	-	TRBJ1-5	CASGPTGFNQPQHF	TGTGCCAGCGGCCCTACAGGGTTTAATCAGCCCCAGCATTTT
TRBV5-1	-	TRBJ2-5	CASSLAGGTYQETQYF	TGCGCCAGCAGCTTGGCCGGCGGGACGTACCAAGAGACCCAGTACTTC
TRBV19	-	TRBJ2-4	CASSRTSNIQYF	TGTGCCAGTAGTCGGACATCAAACATTCAGTACTTC
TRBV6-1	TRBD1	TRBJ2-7	CAIPTGTGYYEQYF	TGTGCCATCCCGACCGGGACAGGGTACTACGAGCAGTACTTC
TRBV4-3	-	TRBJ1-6	CASSQDRGDSPLHF	TGCGCCAGCAGCCAAGATCGGGGAGATTCACCCCTCCACTTT
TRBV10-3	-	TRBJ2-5	CAISLTAEETQYF	TGTGCCATCAGTTTGACAGCAGAAGAGACCCAGTACTTC
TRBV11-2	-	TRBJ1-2	CASSQDRYDGYTF	TGTGCCAGCAGCCAAGACAGGTACGACGGCTACACCTTC
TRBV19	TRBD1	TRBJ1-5	CASSRVTGFNQPQHF	TGTGCCAGTAGTAGGGTGACAGGGTTTAATCAGCCCCAGCATTTT
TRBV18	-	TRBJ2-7	CASSPATGTRYEQYF	TGTGCCAGCTCACCAGCAACAGGGACCCGATACGAGCAGTACTTC
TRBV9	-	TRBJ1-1	CASTQVLNTEAFF	TGTGCCAGCACCCAGGTTTTGAACACTGAAGCTTTCTTT
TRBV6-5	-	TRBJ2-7	CASSYSYGAYEQYF	TGTGCCAGCAGTTACTCGTACGGAGCCTACGAGCAGTACTTC
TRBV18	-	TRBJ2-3	CASSPWSGVGGDTQYF	TGTGCCAGCTCACCATGGTCGGGAGTGGGAGGAGATACGCAGTATTTT
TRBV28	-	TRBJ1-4	CASTPSGATNEKLFF	TGTGCCAGCACCCCCAGCGGGGCAACTAATGAAAAACTGTTTTTT
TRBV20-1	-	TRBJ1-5	CSLGLGPQHF	TGCAGCCTAGGCCTCGGGCCCCAGCATTTT
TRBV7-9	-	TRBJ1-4	CASSPHPRAGSEKLFF	TGTGCCAGCAGCCCCCACCCGAGGGCGGGGAGTGAAAAACTGTTTTTT
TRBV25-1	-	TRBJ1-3	CASSESSSGNTIYF	TGTGCCAGCAGTGAATCCAGCTCTGGAAACACCATATATTTT
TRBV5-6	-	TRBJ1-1	CASSLAGLRYTEAFF	TGTGCCAGCAGCTTGGCGGGACTAAGGTACACTGAAGCTTTCTTT
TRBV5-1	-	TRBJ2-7	CASRDNGGGEQYF	TGCGCCAGCAGAGACAACGGGGGAGGCGAGCAGTACTTC
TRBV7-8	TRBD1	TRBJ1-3	CASSLVPGTAADGGNTIYF	TGTGCCAGCAGCTTAGTTCCCGGGACAGCAGCGGACGGTGGAAACACCATATATTTT
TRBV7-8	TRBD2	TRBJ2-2	CASSLIGGRFRAGELFF	TGTGCCAGCAGCTTAATTGGCGGGAGGTTCAGGGCCGGGGAGCTGTTTTTT
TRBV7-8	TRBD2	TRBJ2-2	CASSLVSSGINTGELFF	TGTGCCAGCAGCTTAGTTTCCAGCGGGATTAACACCGGGGAGCTGTTTTTT
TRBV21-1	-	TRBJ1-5	CASSGSRGQGKNQPQHF	TGTGCCAGCAGCGGATCCCGGGGACAGGGGAAGAATCAGCCCCAGCATTTT
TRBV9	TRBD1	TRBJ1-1	CASSPGTGYLNTEAFF	TGTGCCAGCAGCCCCGGGACAGGATACTTGAACACTGAAGCTTTCTTT
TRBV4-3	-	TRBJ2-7	CASSQGQGFYEQYF	TGCGCCAGCAGCCAAGGGCAGGGGTTCTACGAGCAGTACTTC
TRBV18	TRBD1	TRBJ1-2	CASSPGTEGYTF	TGTGCCAGCTCACCCGGGACAGAGGGCTACACCTTC
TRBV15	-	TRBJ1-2	CATSRPSFGQPYGYTF	TGTGCCACCAGCAGACCCAGTTTCGGACAGCCCTATGGCTACACCTTC
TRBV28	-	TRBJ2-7	CASSPLQGAFLTYEQYF	TGTGCCAGCAGTCCCTTACAGGGAGCTTTCTTGACCTACGAGCAGTACTTC
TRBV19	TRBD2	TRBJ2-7	CASSSAGGPSYEQYF	TGTGCCAGTAGTAGCGCGGGAGGCCCAAGCTACGAGCAGTACTTC
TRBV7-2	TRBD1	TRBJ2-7	CASSFSAGQGLYEQYF	TGTGCCAGCAGCTTTAGCGCTGGACAGGGTTTGTACGAGCAGTACTTC
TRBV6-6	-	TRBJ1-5	CASSRTGNSNQPQHF	TGTGCCAGCAGTCGGACGGGAAATAGCAATCAGCCCCAGCATTTT
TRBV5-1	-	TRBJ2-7	CASSLAGGMSYEQYF	TGCGCCAGCAGCTTGGCGGGCGGGATGTCGTACGAGCAGTACTTC
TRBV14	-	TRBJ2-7	CASSGWDSYYEQYF	TGTGCCAGCAGCGGATGGGACTCCTACTACGAGCAGTACTTC
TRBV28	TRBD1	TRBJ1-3	CASRKQGAGNTIYF	TGTGCCAGCAGGAAACAGGGGGCTGGAAACACCATATATTTT
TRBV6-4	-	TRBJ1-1	CASVADSRSSNTEAFF	TGTGCCAGCGTGGCGGATAGTCGGTCTTCGAACACTGAAGCTTTCTTT
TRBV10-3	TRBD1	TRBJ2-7	CATSNSKTGGDTYEQYF	TGTGCCACCTCGAATTCTAAAACAGGGGGCGATACCTACGAGCAGTACTTC
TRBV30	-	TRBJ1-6	CAWNAGTYNSPLHF	TGTGCCTGGAATGCAGGGACCTATAATTCACCCCTCCACTTT
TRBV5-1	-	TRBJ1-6	CASSLYDRRNSPLHF	TGCGCCAGCAGCTTGTACGACAGACGGAATTCACCCCTCCACTTT
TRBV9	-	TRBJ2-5	CASSVGPDAQETQYF	TGTGCCAGCAGCGTGGGCCCAGATGCACAAGAGACCCAGTACTTC
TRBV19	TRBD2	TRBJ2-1	CASSIDGLAGGDSSYNEQFF	TGTGCCAGTAGTATAGATGGGCTAGCGGGGGGGGACAGCTCCTACAATGAGCAGTTCTTC
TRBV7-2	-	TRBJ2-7	CASSPDISYEQYF	TGTGCCAGCAGCCCGGACATATCCTACGAGCAGTACTTC
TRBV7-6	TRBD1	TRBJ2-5	CASSLVTGQETQYF	TGTGCCAGCAGCTTAGTGACAGGGCAAGAGACCCAGTACTTC
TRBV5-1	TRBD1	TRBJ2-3	CASSWTGTTDTQYF	TGCGCCAGCAGCTGGACAGGGACAACAGATACGCAGTATTTT
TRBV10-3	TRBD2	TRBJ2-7	CAISDSGVSEQYF	TGTGCCATCAGTGATAGCGGGGTGAGCGAGCAGTACTTC
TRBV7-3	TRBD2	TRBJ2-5	CASSLRVSGSLETQYF	TGTGCCAGCAGCTTAAGGGTTAGCGGGAGTTTGGAGACCCAGTACTTC
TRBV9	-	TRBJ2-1	CASSVEGEQFF	TGTGCCAGCAGCGTGGAGGGTGAGCAGTTCTTC
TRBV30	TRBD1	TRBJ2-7	CAWSVRQGAPGEF	TGTGCCTGGAGTGTACGACAGGGGGCGCCCGGGGAATTC
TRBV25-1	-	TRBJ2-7	CASSERQSQGDEQYF	TGTGCCAGCAGTGAAAGGCAGAGCCAGGGCGACGAGCAGTACTTC
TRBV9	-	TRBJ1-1	CASSTGGTEAFF	TGTGCCAGCAGCACCGGAGGCACTGAAGCTTTCTTT
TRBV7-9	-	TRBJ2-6	CASSPVWSTVGANVLTF	TGTGCCAGCAGCCCCGTGTGGTCGACAGTTGGGGCCAACGTCCTGACTTTC
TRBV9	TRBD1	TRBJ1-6	CASSVESGQGATPLHF	TGTGCCAGCAGCGTAGAATCAGGGCAGGGGGCAACACCCCTCCACTTT
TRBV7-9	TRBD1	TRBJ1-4	CASSAGQGRKLFF	TGTGCCAGCAGCGCGGGACAGGGTCGAAAACTGTTTTTT
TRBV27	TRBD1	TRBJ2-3	CASSYRGPEDTQYF	TGTGCCAGCAGTTACAGGGGGCCTGAAGATACGCAGTATTTT
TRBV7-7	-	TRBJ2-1	CASSLGAYNEQFF	TGTGCCAGCAGCTTAGGGGCATATAATGAGCAGTTCTTC
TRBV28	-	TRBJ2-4	CASSGSGAKNIQYF	TGTGCCAGCAGTGGTAGCGGAGCCAAAAACATTCAGTACTTC
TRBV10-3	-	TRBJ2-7	CAISVQGPTYEQYF	TGTGCCATCAGTGTTCAGGGCCCAACCTACGAGCAGTACTTC
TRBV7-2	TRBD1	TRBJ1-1	CASSLQTGWDTEAFF	TGTGCCAGCAGCTTGCAGACAGGGTGGGACACTGAAGCTTTCTTT
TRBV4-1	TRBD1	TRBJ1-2	CASRHTGDLDGYTF	TGCGCCAGCAGACATACAGGGGACCTAGATGGCTACACCTTC